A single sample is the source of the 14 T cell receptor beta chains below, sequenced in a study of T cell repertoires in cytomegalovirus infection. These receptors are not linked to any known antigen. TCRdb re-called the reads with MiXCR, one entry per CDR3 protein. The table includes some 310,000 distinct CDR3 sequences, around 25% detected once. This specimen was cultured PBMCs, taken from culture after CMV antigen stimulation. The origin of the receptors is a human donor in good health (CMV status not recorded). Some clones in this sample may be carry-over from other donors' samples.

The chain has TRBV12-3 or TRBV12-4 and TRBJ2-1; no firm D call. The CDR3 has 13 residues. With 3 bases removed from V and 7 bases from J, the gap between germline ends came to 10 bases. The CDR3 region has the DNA TGTGCCAGCAGTTTGATGGACGGAAATGAGCAGTTCTTC. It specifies CASSLMDGNEQFF.

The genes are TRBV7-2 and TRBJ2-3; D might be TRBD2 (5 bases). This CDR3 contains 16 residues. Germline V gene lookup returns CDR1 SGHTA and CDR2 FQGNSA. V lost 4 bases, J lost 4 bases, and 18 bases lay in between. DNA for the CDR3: TGTGCCAGCAGCTCCTACGGCAGAGGGCCCGCAGATACGCAGTATTTT. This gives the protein CASSSYGRGPADTQYF. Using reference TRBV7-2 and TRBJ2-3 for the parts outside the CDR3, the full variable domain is GAGVSQSPSNKVTEKGKDVELRCDPISGHTALYWYRQSLGQGLEFLIYFQGNSAPDKSGLPSDRFSAERTGGSVSTLTIQRTQQEDSAVYLCASSSYGRGPADTQYFGPGTRLTVL.

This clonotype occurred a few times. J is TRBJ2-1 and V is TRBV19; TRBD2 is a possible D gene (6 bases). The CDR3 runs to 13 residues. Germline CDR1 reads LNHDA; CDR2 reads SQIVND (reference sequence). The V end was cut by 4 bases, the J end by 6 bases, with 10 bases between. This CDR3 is CASSRGLSNEQFF. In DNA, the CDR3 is TGTGCCAGTAGTAGGGGACTTTCCAATGAGCAGTTCTTC. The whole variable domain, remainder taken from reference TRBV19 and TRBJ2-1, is DGGITQSPKYLFRKEGQNVTLSCEQNLNHDAMYWYRQDPGQGLRLIYYSQIVNDFQKGDIAEGYSVSREKKESFPLTVTSAQKNPTAFYLCASSRGLSNEQFFGPGTRLTVL.

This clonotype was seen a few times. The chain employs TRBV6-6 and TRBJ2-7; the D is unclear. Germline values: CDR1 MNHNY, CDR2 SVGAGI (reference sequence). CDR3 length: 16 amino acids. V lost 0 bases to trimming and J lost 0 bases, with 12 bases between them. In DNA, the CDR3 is TGTGCCAGCAGTTACTCGATGGCCCACCACTCCTACGAGCAGTACTTC. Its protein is CASSYSMAHHSYEQYF.

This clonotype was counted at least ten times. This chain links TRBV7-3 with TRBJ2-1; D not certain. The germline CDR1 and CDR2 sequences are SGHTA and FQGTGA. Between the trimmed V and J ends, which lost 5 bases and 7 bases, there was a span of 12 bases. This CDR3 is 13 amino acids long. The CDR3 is CASSTYSYNEQFF. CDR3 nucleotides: TGTGCCAGCAGCACCTATAGCTATAATGAGCAGTTCTTC. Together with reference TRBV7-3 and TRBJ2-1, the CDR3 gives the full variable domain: GAGVSQTPSNKVTEKGKYVELRCDPISGHTALYWYRQSLGQGPEFLIYFQGTGAADDSGLPNDRFFAVRPEGSVSTLKIQRTERGDSAVYLCASSTYSYNEQFFGPGTRLTVL.

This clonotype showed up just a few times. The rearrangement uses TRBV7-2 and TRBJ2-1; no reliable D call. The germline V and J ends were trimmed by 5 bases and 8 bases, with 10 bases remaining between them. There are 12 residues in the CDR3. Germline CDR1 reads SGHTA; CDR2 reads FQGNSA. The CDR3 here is CASSPHRDEQFF. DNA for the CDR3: TGTGCCAGCAGCCCGCACCGGGATGAGCAGTTCTTC.

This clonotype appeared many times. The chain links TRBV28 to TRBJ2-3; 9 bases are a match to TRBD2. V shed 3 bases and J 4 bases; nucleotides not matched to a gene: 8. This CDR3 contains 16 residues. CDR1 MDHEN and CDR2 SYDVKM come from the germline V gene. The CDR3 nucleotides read TGTGCCAGCAGTTTTTTCGCGGGAGGGGAAGCAGATACGCAGTATTTT. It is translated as CASSFFAGGEADTQYF.

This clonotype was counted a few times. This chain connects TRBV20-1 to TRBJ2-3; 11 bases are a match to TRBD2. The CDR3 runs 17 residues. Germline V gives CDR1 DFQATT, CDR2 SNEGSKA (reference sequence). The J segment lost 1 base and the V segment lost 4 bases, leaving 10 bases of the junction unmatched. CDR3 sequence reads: CSATTSGRATGTDTQYF. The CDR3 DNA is TGCAGTGCTACCACTAGCGGGAGAGCCACCGGCACAGATACGCAGTATTTT.

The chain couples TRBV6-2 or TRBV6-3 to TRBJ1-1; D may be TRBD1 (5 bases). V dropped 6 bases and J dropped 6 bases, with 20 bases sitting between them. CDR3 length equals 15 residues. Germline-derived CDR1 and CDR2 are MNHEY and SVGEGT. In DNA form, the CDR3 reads TGTGCCAGCAGACTCCGCAGGGAAAAGAAGGCTGAAGCTTTCTTT. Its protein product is CASRLRREKKAEAFF.

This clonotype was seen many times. The CDR3 spells CASSQTRGDVETQYF. CDR3 nucleotide sequence: TGTGCCAGCAGCCAAACTAGAGGAGACGTAGAGACCCAGTACTTC. The chain links TRBV7-8 to TRBJ2-5, with a tentative D call TRBD2 (5 bases). Trimming took 5 bases from V and 4 from J, leaving 17 bases between them. Germline V gives CDR1 SGHVS, CDR2 FQNEAQ. The CDR3 is made up of 15 amino acids.

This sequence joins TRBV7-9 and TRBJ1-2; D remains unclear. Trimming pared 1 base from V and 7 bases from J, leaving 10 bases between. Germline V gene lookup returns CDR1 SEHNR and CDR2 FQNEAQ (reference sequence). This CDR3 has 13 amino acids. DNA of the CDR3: TGTGCCAGCAGCTTAGGAGTAATACGTGGCTACACCTTC. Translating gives CASSLGVIRGYTF.

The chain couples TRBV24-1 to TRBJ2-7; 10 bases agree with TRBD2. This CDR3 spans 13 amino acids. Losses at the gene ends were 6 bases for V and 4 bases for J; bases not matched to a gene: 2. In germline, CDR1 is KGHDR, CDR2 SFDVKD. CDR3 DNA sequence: TGTGCCACCAGTCCTAGCGGGAGTTACGAGCAGTACTTC. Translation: CATSPSGSYEQYF.

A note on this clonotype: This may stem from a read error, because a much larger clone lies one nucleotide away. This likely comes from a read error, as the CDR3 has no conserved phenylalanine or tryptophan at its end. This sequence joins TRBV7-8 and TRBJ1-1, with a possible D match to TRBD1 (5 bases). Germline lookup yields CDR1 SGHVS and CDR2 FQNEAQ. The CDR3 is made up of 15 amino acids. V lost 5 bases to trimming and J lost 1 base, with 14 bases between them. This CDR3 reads CASSPRPGENTEAFY. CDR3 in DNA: TGTGCCAGCAGCCCTCGGCCGGGGGAGAACACTGAAGCTTTCTAT.

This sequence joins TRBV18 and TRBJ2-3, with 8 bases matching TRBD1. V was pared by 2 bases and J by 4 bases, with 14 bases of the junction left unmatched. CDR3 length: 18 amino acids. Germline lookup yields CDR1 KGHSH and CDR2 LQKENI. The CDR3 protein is CASSPLRQGPLIPDTQYF. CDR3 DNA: TGTGCCAGCTCACCATTGCGACAGGGGCCGTTGATTCCAGATACGCAGTATTTT.